This T cell receptor beta chain was observed in a study of PD-L1 blockade in urothelial cancer (dated by TCRdb to 2017 to 2019). With respect to the entire study: All patients started therapy at some point between 2014 and 2016 and received atezolizumab 1,200 mg intravenously every 3 weeks. An exploratory multi-omic analysis was conducted of the somatic, immune and clinical correlates of response to PD-L1 blockade with atezolizumab in urothelial cancer. Durable clinical benefit was achieved by nine patients but not by the remaining 20. Durable clinical benefit meant progression-free survival longer than 6 months, and TCR features were also tested against progression-free and overall survival. An ECOG performance status of 0 or 1 was recorded for the patients, and 0 to 3 prior chemotherapy regimens had been received by the patients. TCR sequencing covered pretreatment tumor samples and matched, serially collected peripheral blood taken before and after atezolizumab treatment. Blood samples gave a median of about 150,000 T cells and roughly 83,000 unique TCRs, with a median clonality of around 0.074. Just over 28 patients had pretreatment blood TCR-seq, roughly 25 had at least one posttreatment blood collection, and roughly 25 had tumor TCR-seq. About 90% of the 29 patients were identified as males with urothelial cancer of bladder origin, and a prior smoking history was reported by 18 of 29 patients. Blood samples were analyzed 3 weeks after the start of treatment (second dose) and 6 weeks after the start of treatment. Whole exome sequencing and RNA sequencing of pretreatment tumors were performed alongside TCR sequencing in the same patients.

From the germline V gene, CDR1 is MNHEY and CDR2 is SVGAGI. Trimming at the junction amounts to 2 bases on V and 3 bases on J, and the germline ends lie 7 bases apart. Reading from cysteine to phenylalanine, the CDR3 counts 13 amino acids. The read is trimmed to its CDR3 DNA, 39 bases read in frame from base 1. General findings and caveats noted by the study authors: Among patients with durable benefit, tumor-associated TCR clones showed greater expansion in peripheral blood 3 weeks after treatment started (n ≈ 23, p = 0.022). Improved progression-free and overall survival was found to be associated with pretreatment peripheral blood TCR clonality below the median. Because the sample size was small (n of about 30) and many of the analyses were exploratory, the results are meant to be hypothesis-generating.

The cohort included 29 patients with locally advanced or metastatic urothelial carcinoma who were treated at Memorial Sloan Kettering on a trial protocol. Peripheral blood mononuclear cells were collected pretreatment and during treatment, with between 1 and 8 total time points obtained per patient. The Qiagen DNeasy Blood extraction kit was used to purify genomic DNA from total PBMCs and from tumor samples. Collected pretreatment and during treatment, PBMCs were isolated and stored as previously described. Synthetic TCR analog templates were spiked into each PCR so that absolute template abundance could be estimated from read counts. Using the immunoSEQ assay, TCRbeta CDR3 regions were amplified from genomic DNA with bias-controlled V and J gene primers. Sequencing of rearranged TCRbeta segments was done at approximately 20X coverage. On the study's bioinformatics: Sequencing errors were corrected by clustering, and CDR3s were annotated against IMGT so that V, D and J genes could be assigned. Downstream analyses used only productive TCRbeta rearrangements, leaving out any out-of-frame or stop-codon sequences. Clonality was calculated as one minus the Shannon entropy normalized by the log of the number of unique productive sequences. Clones differing between time points or between blood and tumor were identified using Fisher's exact test with Benjamini-Hochberg correction, with an adjusted p below 0.01 applied as the threshold. TCRdb stores this immuneACCESS table with in-frame sequences only. Part of the clones is absent; in the studies checked, under half of the shortfall reflects unresolved V genes, and no reason is known for the rest. V and J calls plus clone size are reproduced from that table; the DNA served to infer D and trimming. The table for this sample lists more than 65,000 clones; roughly 87% of them were counted only once. The ten top clones hold roughly 5.2% of the sample.

This clone appeared once. No cognate antigen has been identified for it. No per-base quality is available; no much larger clone lies one base away. The sample was PBMCs, taken around atezolizumab (anti-PD-L1) treatment. The sequence was obtained from a woman in her 70s with urothelial cancer. The chain employs TRBV6-5 and TRBJ2-5, with the identity of the D gene unclear. In nucleotides, the sequence is TGTGCCAGCAGTTACCATCGGGAAGAGACCCAGTACTTC. Its protein product is CASSYHREETQYF.